Each of the 23 T cell receptor beta chains below was sequenced from the same sample in a study of T cell repertoires in ileal Crohn's disease. Method: immunoSEQ multiplex PCR; TCRdb's copy keeps in-frame clones and lacks some. The data contain 5,000 or so clones, roughly 91% of them seen just once; the ten biggest clones take up 5.4%. The sample taken for sequencing was ileal tissue. The receptors come from an adult with Crohn's disease.

The rearrangement joins TRBV29-1 to TRBJ2-1; D possibly corresponds to TRBD1 (6 bases). V was clipped by 1 base and J by 5 bases, with 9 bases between them. Germline CDR1 reads SQVTM; CDR2 reads ANQGSEA. This CDR3 region has 13 residues. The CDR3 sequence is CSVEGTADNEQFF. The CDR3 bases are TGCAGCGTTGAAGGGACAGCAGACAATGAGCAGTTCTTC.

This clone occurred a few times. This chain joins TRBV5-6 and TRBJ2-5; 11 nucleotides line up with TRBD2. The V gene end was trimmed by 4 bases and the J gene end by 4 bases; junction bases not matched to a gene: 3. Germline V gene lookup returns CDR1 SGHDT and CDR2 YYEEEE. The CDR3 is 14 amino acids. CDR3 in DNA: TGTGCCAGCAGCCTAGGGACTAGCGGAGAGACCCAGTACTTC. Its translation: CASSLGTSGETQYF.

J is TRBJ2-3 and V is TRBV7-9; no clear D gene. CDR1 SEHNR and CDR2 FQNEAQ come from the germline V gene (reference sequence). Trimming removed 5 bases from V and 7 bases from J, with 10 bases in between. This CDR3 is built from 12 residues. Written as DNA, the CDR3 is TGTGCCAGCAGCCAGGTGGTCTATACGCAGTATTTT. Amino acids: CASSQVVYTQYF. Together with reference TRBV7-9 and TRBJ2-3, the CDR3 gives the full variable domain: DTGVSQNPRHKITKRGQNVTFRCDPISEHNRLYWYRQTLGQGPEFLTYFQNEAQLEKSRLLSDRFSAERPKGSFSTLEIQRTEQGDSAMYLCASSQVVYTQYFGPGTRLTVL.

This clone was seen a single time. The rearrangement joins TRBV5-1 to TRBJ1-5; D call uncertain. This CDR3 region has 13 residues. CDR1 SGHRS and CDR2 YFSETQ come from the germline V gene. Trimming stripped 5 bases from V and 2 bases from J, with 8 bases between. The CDR3 loop reads CASREEGNQPQHF. CDR3 nucleotide sequence: TGCGCCAGCAGGGAAGAGGGCAATCAGCCCCAGCATTTT.

The rearrangement uses TRBV29-1 and TRBJ2-7; a possible D gene is TRBD1 (6 bases). Germline V gene lookup returns CDR1 SQVTM and CDR2 ANQGSEA. This CDR3 comprises 14 residues. The V end lost 4 bases, the J end lost 7 bases, and 20 bases lay between the germline ends. This chain's CDR3 is CSVGLGATSWEQYF. CDR3 in DNA: TGCAGCGTTGGTCTGGGGGCGACATCGTGGGAGCAGTACTTC.

This chain connects TRBV5-1 to TRBJ1-1; TRBD1 aligns across 11 bases. V was clipped by 4 bases and J by 4 bases; unmatched bases: 9. Germline assignment: CDR1 SGHRS and CDR2 YFSETQ. This CDR3 spans 16 amino acids. CDR3 in DNA: TGCGCCAGCAGCGCCGGGACAGGGGGTCGGGGCACTGAAGCTTTCTTT. It codes for CASSAGTGGRGTEAFF.

The rearrangement links TRBV7-9 to TRBJ1-2; no reliable D call. The CDR3 totals 12 residues. The V and J ends lost 5 bases and 5 bases respectively, with 9 bases between them. Germline CDR1 SEHNR, CDR2 FQNEAQ (reference sequence). In DNA, the CDR3 is TGTGCCAGCAGCCGAGAGGTATATGGCTACACCTTC. It encodes CASSREVYGYTF.

The J gene is TRBJ1-1, the V gene TRBV29-1; D gene ambiguous. The CDR3 has 12 residues. From germline, CDR1 is SQVTM and CDR2 ANQGSEA. V was clipped by 5 bases and J by 4 bases, with 11 bases between them. CDR3 in amino acids: CSVLPGVTEAFF. The CDR3 DNA reads as TGCAGCGTTCTACCCGGAGTCACTGAAGCTTTCTTT.

The rearrangement links TRBV18 to TRBJ1-1; unclear D gene. Per germline, CDR1 KGHSH and CDR2 LQKENI. The V gene lost 4 bases and the J gene lost 0 bases, with 12 bases spanning the gap. The CDR3 has 15 residues. The CDR3 sequence is CASSQRTKMNTEAFF. The CDR3, as DNA: TGTGCCAGCTCACAACGAACTAAAATGAACACTGAAGCTTTCTTT.

The rearrangement links TRBV28 to TRBJ1-6; D unresolved. The CDR3 length is 16 residues. V lost 3 bases, J lost 6 bases, and 15 bases lay in between. Germline V gene sequence: CDR1 MDHEN, CDR2 SYDVKM. The CDR3 DNA sequence: TGTGCCAGCAGTTTCTACCGGGAGTCGGCTAATTCACCCCTCCACTTT. It encodes CASSFYRESANSPLHF.

V usage is TRBV5-6 and J usage is TRBJ1-4, with 10 bases matching TRBD1. Trimming at V came to 0 bases and at J to 7 bases, leaving 6 bases not matched to a gene. The V gene's germline CDR1 is SGHDT and CDR2 YYEEEE. The CDR3 totals 16 residues. This CDR3 reads CASSLGTGGNTEKLFF. The CDR3 DNA follows: TGTGCCAGCAGCTTGGGGACAGGGGGTAATACTGAAAAACTGTTTTTT.

The CDR3 DNA reads as TGTGCCAGCAGCGGGGGAGGGGGGGAGACTGAAGCTTTCTTT. Encoded protein: CASSGGGGETEAFF. The chain has TRBV5-6 and TRBJ1-1; possibly TRBD1 for D (6 bases). The V gene lost 4 bases and the J gene lost 5 bases, with 15 bases spanning the gap. Germline-derived CDR1 and CDR2 are SGHDT and YYEEEE. The CDR3 extends over 14 amino acids.

The chain carries TRBV7-9 and TRBJ2-2; D might be TRBD2 (6 bases). CDR3 length: 17 residues. Looked up from germline, CDR1 is SEHNR and CDR2 is FQNEAQ (reference sequence). V was clipped by 5 bases and J by 5 bases, with 21 bases between them. The CDR3 reads CASSPRAVGTLTGELFF. CDR3 coding DNA: TGTGCCAGCAGCCCTCGTGCCGTGGGGACTCTAACCGGGGAGCTGTTTTTT.

The genes are TRBV2 and TRBJ2-1; 7 nucleotides agree with TRBD2. The CDR3 covers 13 residues. Germline V gives CDR1 SNHLY, CDR2 FYNNEI. J gave up 9 bases and V 10 bases, and 12 bases lay outside the gene matches. The CDR3 bases are TGTGCCACGGGGGAGGGGTGGGTCAGTGAGCAGTTCTTC. Protein product: CATGEGWVSEQFF.

The rearrangement links TRBV6-4 to TRBJ2-1; the match to TRBD2 covers 9 bases. CDR3 length: 15 residues. The V segment lost 3 bases and the J segment 9 bases; nucleotides outside the gene matches: 9. Germline CDR1 MRHNA, CDR2 SNTAGT. CDR3 region: CASSENRGGAGEQFF. For the CDR3, the DNA is TGTGCCAGCAGTGAAAATCGCGGGGGGGCCGGTGAGCAGTTCTTC.

The CDR3: CASSVSFVAGKRVYEQYF. CDR3 sequence (DNA): TGTGCCAGCAGCGTGTCGTTTGTGGCAGGGAAGCGGGTCTACGAGCAGTACTTC. The chain couples TRBV21-1 to TRBJ2-7; the table calls TRBD2, which could not be checked here. TRBV21-1 is deemed a pseudogene. The CDR3 spans 18 residues.

This rearrangement joins TRBV7-9 to TRBJ1-1, with 9 bases matching TRBD1. The CDR3 runs to 14 residues. Germline values: CDR1 SEHNR, CDR2 FQNEAQ (reference sequence). V dropped 5 bases and J dropped 5; count of bases not matched to a gene: 6. CDR3: CASSGTGRRTEAFF. The CDR3 region has the DNA TGTGCCAGCAGCGGGACAGGGAGAAGGACTGAAGCTTTCTTT.

The chain combines TRBV4-1 with TRBJ2-7, with D possibly TRBD1 on 6 matching bases. V was shortened by 0 bases and J by 2 bases, with 11 bases between the two germline ends. The CDR3 totals 15 residues. Germline values: CDR1 MGHRA, CDR2 YSYEKL. CDR3: CASSQDEGQPYEQYF. The CDR3 DNA follows: TGCGCCAGCAGCCAAGATGAGGGACAACCCTACGAGCAGTACTTC.

The J gene is TRBJ2-5, the V gene TRBV11-3; 15 bases are a match to TRBD2. The V gene end was trimmed by 5 bases and the J gene end by 4 bases; junction bases not matched to a gene: 2. The CDR3 contains 15 residues. Germline V gene data show CDR1 as SGHNT and CDR2 as YENEEA. The CDR3 DNA sequence: TGTGCCAGCAGCCCGGGACTAGCGGGGGGAGAGACCCAGTACTTC. Translating it yields CASSPGLAGGETQYF.

This clone was detected a few times. The J gene is TRBJ2-7, the V gene TRBV2; no firm D call. In germline, CDR1 is SNHLY, CDR2 FYNNEI. Trimming took 3 bases from V and 0 from J, leaving 9 bases between them. CDR3 length equals 14 residues. The CDR3 nucleotides are TGTGCCAGCAGTGACCGGGTAAACTCCTACGAGCAGTACTTC. This encodes CASSDRVNSYEQYF.

This chain connects TRBV5-6 to TRBJ1-5, with a weak D call TRBD1 (6 bases). Germline CDR1 is SGHDT and CDR2 is YYEEEE. Trimming took off 2 bases at V and 3 bases at J, with 12 bases between the two ends. The CDR3 loop spans 15 amino acids. CDR3 sequence reads: CASSFFRTVNQPQHF. The CDR3 DNA reads TGTGCCAGCAGCTTCTTCCGGACAGTCAATCAGCCCCAGCATTTT.

The V and J genes are TRBV9 and TRBJ2-2, with a weak D call TRBD1 (6 bases). This CDR3 region has 15 residues. The germline gives CDR1 SGDLS, CDR2 YYNGEE. V was shortened by 4 bases and J by 2 bases, with 12 bases between the two germline ends. CDR3 DNA: TGTGCCAGCAGCCCGAGGACAGCCAACACCGGGGAGCTGTTTTTT. Its translation: CASSPRTANTGELFF. Full variable domain (missing parts from reference TRBV9 and TRBJ2-2): DSGVTQTPKHLITATGQRVTLRCSPRSGDLSVYWYQQSLDQGLQFLIQYYNGEERAKGNILERFSAQQFPDLHSELNLSSLELGDSALYFCASSPRTANTGELFFGEGSRLTVL.

V usage is TRBV19 and J usage is TRBJ1-2, with a weak D call TRBD1 (6 bases). The V end was cut by 5 bases, the J end by 5 bases, with 18 bases between. The CDR3 spans 15 residues. Germline V gene data show CDR1 as LNHDA and CDR2 as SQIVND (reference sequence). The CDR3 region is CASSAREQGRYGYTF. CDR3 nucleotide sequence: TGTGCCAGTAGTGCTCGCGAACAGGGACGATATGGCTACACCTTC.